Listed here are 10 T cell receptor beta chains from one sample, sequenced in a study of T cell clonality in common variable immunodeficiency. Profiling relied on immunoSEQ multiplex PCR, and the TCRdb table lists in-frame clones only, not all of them. This repertoire holds around 39,000 clones, and none appear only once. Sequencing was carried out using peripheral blood mononuclear cells. Source of these receptors: a person aged 18-70 years in good health.

In this sample, this clone turned up many times. The covered CDR3 bases are TGTGCCAGCAGCCAATCCTTCTATGGC. Its translation is CASSQSFYG. The whole CDR3 protein reads CASSQSFYGYTF. V gene TRBV14 combines with J gene TRBJ1-2; no clear D. Coverage ceases 3 residues before the CDR3 finishes, and the germline J gene fills in the end. With 2 bases removed from V and 4 bases from J, the gap between germline ends came to 5 bases. CDR1 and CDR2 (germline): SGHDN, FVKESK. The CDR3 extends over 12 amino acids.

This clone was seen at least ten times. The read gets to within 3 residues of the CDR3 end, and the germline J gene fills in the rest. This chain links TRBV6-2 or TRBV6-3 with TRBJ2-5; 9 positions match TRBD2. The length of the CDR3 is 16 residues. The V segment lost 2 bases and the J segment 2 bases; nucleotides outside the gene matches: 6. Germline values: CDR1 MNHEY, CDR2 SVGEGT. The CDR3 loop is CASSYGLAGWQETQYF. Incomplete CDR3 DNA: TGTGCCAGCAGTTACGGTCTAGCGGGATGGCAAGAGACC.

This clone was seen ten or more times. The CDR3 extends 3 residues past the end of the read, so its final part is completed from the germline J gene. The rearrangement uses TRBV7-2 and TRBJ2-4, with 7 bases lining up with TRBD1. V was pared by 1 base and J by 6 bases, with 6 bases of the junction left unmatched. The germline V gene encodes CDR1 SGHTA and CDR2 FQGNSA. CDR3 length: 15 residues. The CDR3 is CASSLGGQSSNIQYF. The CDR3 bases that were read are TGTGCCAGCAGCTTAGGGGGACAGTCATCAAACATT. Together with reference TRBV7-2 and TRBJ2-4, the CDR3 gives the full variable domain: GAGVSQSPSNKVTEKGKDVELRCDPISGHTALYWYRQSLGQGLEFLIYFQGNSAPDKSGLPSDRFSAERTGGSVSTLTIQRTQQEDSAVYLCASSLGGQSSNIQYFGAGTRLSVL.

This clone was counted at least ten times. The read is 3 residues too short to cover the CDR3 end, so that end is filled in from the germline J gene. The rearrangement joins TRBV11-2 to TRBJ2-7, with D possibly TRBD1 on 6 matching bases. Trimming took 0 bases from V and 5 from J, leaving 8 bases between them. Germline CDR1 reads SGHAT; CDR2 reads FQNNGV. The CDR3 has 13 amino acids. The covered CDR3 bases are TGTGCCAGCAGCTTAGAGTACAGGGACGAG. This sequence encodes CASSLEYRDE. The entire CDR3 sequence reads CASSLEYRDEQYF.

This clone showed up many times. The observed sequence ends 3 residues before the CDR3 terminus, with the missing tail filled in from the germline J gene. The rearrangement links TRBV7-9 to TRBJ2-2; unclear D gene. The ends were cut back, 1 base at V and 0 bases at J, with 6 bases in the middle. The germline V gene encodes CDR1 SEHNR and CDR2 FQNEAQ (reference sequence). The length of the CDR3 is 15 residues. The chain's CDR3 is CASSLVQTNTGELFF. Incomplete CDR3 DNA: TGTGCCAGCAGCTTAGTCCAAACGAACACCGGGGAG.

This clone was detected many times. The read halts 3 residues ahead of the CDR3 end, with the missing end drawn from the germline J gene. The chain employs TRBV5-1 and TRBJ1-2; D may be TRBD1 (5 bases). Germline V gene data show CDR1 as SGHRS and CDR2 as YFSETQ. Trimming stripped 4 bases from V and 5 bases from J, with 15 bases between. This CDR3 region has 14 residues. This CDR3 reads CASSPQGAEYGYTF. CDR3 DNA (partial): TGCGCCAGCAGCCCTCAGGGCGCGGAATATGGC.

This clone was detected ten times or more. The read ends 3 residues shy of where the CDR3 ends; the end is completed using the germline J gene. This chain joins TRBV19 and TRBJ1-2, with 7 positions matching TRBD1. With 7 bases clipped from V and 4 bases from J, the junction kept 6 bases outside the gene matches. The CDR3 has 13 amino acids. Germline V gives CDR1 LNHDA, CDR2 SQIVND (reference sequence). CDR3 in amino acids: CASTKTGSYGYTF. The CDR3 bases that were read are TGTGCCAGTACCAAGACAGGGTCCTATGGC. Together with reference TRBV19 and TRBJ1-2, the CDR3 gives the full variable domain: DGGITQSPKYLFRKEGQNVTLSCEQNLNHDAMYWYRQDPGQGLRLIYYSQIVNDFQKGDIAEGYSVSREKKESFPLTVTSAQKNPTAFYLCASTKTGSYGYTFGSGTRLTVV.

At least ten counts were recorded for this clone. The observed sequence ends 3 residues before the CDR3 terminus, with the missing tail filled in from the germline J gene. The V and J genes are TRBV3-1 (or the pseudogene TRBV3-2) and TRBJ2-3; the match to TRBD2 covers 10 bases. V was pared by 3 bases and J by 0 bases, with 0 bases of the junction left unmatched. The CDR3 is made up of 15 amino acids. CDR1 is LGHDT, CDR2 YNNKEL, per germline (reference sequence). CDR3 loop: CASSQTSGSTDTQYF. The part of the CDR3 DNA that was read is TGTGCCAGCAGCCAGACTAGCGGGAGCACAGATACG.

This clone ranks as medium-sized. The read falls 3 residues short of the CDR3 end, and the missing part is taken from the germline J gene. The chain couples TRBV28 to TRBJ1-1, with 9 positions matching TRBD1. The V and J ends lost 2 bases and 7 bases, in that order; junction bases with no gene match: 11. CDR1 and CDR2 (germline): MDHEN, SYDVKM. The CDR3 is 16 residues long. CDR3 bases read: TGTGCCAGCAGTTTAGCGCCCTTGGGACAGGGTGATGAA. This encodes CASSLAPLGQGDE. The whole CDR3 sequence is CASSLAPLGQGDEAFF.

This clone was recorded many times. The sequence runs out 3 residues before the end of the CDR3; the remainder is reconstructed from the germline J gene. J is TRBJ2-7 and V is TRBV12-3 or TRBV12-4; tentatively, D is TRBD1 (5 bases). V lost 3 bases and J 5 bases, leaving 8 bases between the germline ends. The CDR3 length is 12 residues. CDR3 sequence: CASSLGQHEQYF. Incomplete CDR3 DNA: TGTGCCAGCAGTTTGGGGCAGCACGAG.